This T cell receptor beta chain comes out of a study of T cells after yellow fever vaccination (dated by TCRdb to the late 2010s). Turning to the overall study: The SMART-Seq v4 Ultra Low Input RNA kit was used to prepare libraries from fractions with low cell numbers. To follow T-cell clones before and after primary and booster YFV17D yellow fever vaccination, bulk TCR alpha and beta repertoires were sequenced over time. Two healthy male donors, one aged 18 to 29 and one aged 30 to 40 years, made up the cohort. Blood was collected at multiple timepoints before and after primary and secondary immunization, and bulk PBMC replicates and cell subsets were isolated. Here is what the overall study found, with its caveats: Because only two donors were included in the study, the extent to which the findings can be generalized is limited. The secondary T-cell response was weaker than the primary response but faster, peaking on day 5 instead of day 15. A small share of clonotypes was detected in both CD4 and CD8 compartments, with the overlap likely arising from convergent recombination. Computational filtering was required because FACS-sorted repertoires could contain abundant contaminating clonotypes from the bulk population. Most clones expanded after primary vaccination were re-detected after the booster (just under 97% of CD4 and approximately 89% of CD8), suggesting broad memory maintenance.

This clonotype was detected a few times. This clone's antigen is unknown. No base quality information exists; no much larger clone differs at one position. The intended sense of this specimen's treatment or condition label: live attenuated yellow fever vaccine strain. A standard Ficoll-Paque protocol was used to isolate PBMCs from peripheral blood. Dynabeads CD4 and CD8 positive selection kits were used to isolate the CD4 and CD8 T-cell fractions. RNA was extracted with TriZol from bulk PBMCs, CD4 and CD8 fractions, and dextramer-positive and dextramer-negative fractions. Synthesis of TCR cDNA relied on 5'RACE template switching, a step that introduced a universal primer site along with unique molecular identifiers. Priming of cDNA synthesis was performed from both the TCR alpha and TCR beta constant segments. Libraries were amplified in two PCR steps, with sample barcodes and sequencing adapters added in the second step. Sequencing of libraries was done on Illumina HiSeq 2500 (2x100 bp) or NovaSeq (2x150 bp). For the original study's pipeline: Demultiplexing of reads and collapsing into UMI consensus sequences were performed with MIGEC, and V(D)J alignment was carried out with MiXCR. Vaccine-responding clonotypes were identified with edgeR using replicate PBMC samples, with FDR below 0.01 and a log2 fold change above 5 up to day 15 being required. CD4 or CD8 identity was assigned to each bulk clonotype according to whether the clonotype was present at higher abundance in the sequenced CD4 repertoire or the sequenced CD8 repertoire. In TCRdb, the public reads were trimmed at Q25 with fastp and aligned with MiXCR, with productive beta chains retained. Identical CDR3 protein sequences are pooled into one entry, listed with their most common genes and DNA. TCRdb, rather than the study authors, made the V and J calls. For this sample the table gives 65,000 to 90,000 distinct CDR3 sequences, of which 7.7% were detected only once. The ten largest clones capture roughly two fifths of the sample.

The junction shows trimming of 5 bases on V and 4 bases on J, plus 12 bases between the germline ends. The cysteine opens and the phenylalanine closes a CDR3 of 14 amino acids. Only the CDR3 DNA is retained, 42 bases long and in frame from the first base. The germline V gene sets CDR1 to SQVTM and CDR2 to ANQGSEA. The rearrangement joined TRBV29-1 to TRBJ2-6; TRBD1 is possibly the D segment (5 matching bases). Sequenced here: CD8+ T cells sorted from PBMCs, sampled on the day of the yellow fever booster vaccination. The TCR originated in a man aged 25 to 40 who received the YFV17D yellow fever vaccine. The nucleotide sequence reads as follows: TGCAGCGTTACAACAGGCGTCGGGGCCAACGTCCTGACTTTC. Its protein product is CSVTTGVGANVLTF.